These 30 T cell receptor beta chains came from one sample sequenced in a study of OX40 agonist ivuxolimab in advanced cancers. Data came from immunoSEQ multiplex PCR; TCRdb stores just in-frame clones and leaves some out. The sample has roughly 53,000 clones; approximately 88% are singletons. The sample consisted of CD4+ or CD8+ T cells sorted from blood, taken in a trial of the OX40 agonist ivuxolimab. The receptors shown here come from an adult with an advanced solid tumor such as melanoma, head and neck, liver or kidney cancer.

The chain has TRBV6-1 and TRBJ1-5; D unresolved. Germline loops: CDR1 MNHNS, CDR2 SASEGT. V lost 3 bases and J lost 5, with 8 bases in between. CDR3 length equals 13 residues. CDR3 region: CASSEFRDQPQHF. CDR3 coding DNA: TGTGCCAGCAGTGAGTTTAGGGATCAGCCCCAGCATTTT.

The chain uses TRBV6-1 and TRBJ1-2; TRBD1 is a possible D gene (5 bases). This CDR3 has 15 amino acids. V lost 3 bases, J lost 1 base, and 12 bases lay in between. Germline values: CDR1 MNHNS, CDR2 SASEGT. This CDR3 is CASSDGTGDNYGYTF. The CDR3 bases are TGTGCCAGCAGTGACGGCACAGGTGATAACTATGGCTACACCTTC.

The chain combines TRBV13 with TRBJ2-1; 15 bases are shared with TRBD2. Trimming at V came to 5 bases and at J to 0 bases, leaving 14 bases not matched to a gene. The CDR3 sequence is 21 residues long. Germline V CDR1 and CDR2: PRHDT, FYEKMQ (reference sequence). The CDR3, as DNA: TGTGCCAGCAGCCCCGCCCGGACTAGCGGGAGGGCCTTGAGCTCCTACAATGAGCAGTTCTTC. Translation: CASSPARTSGRALSSYNEQFF.

The chain links TRBV7-7 to TRBJ1-4; D not resolved. V lost 0 bases and J lost 3, with 8 bases in between. Germline CDR1 reads SSHAT; CDR2 reads FNYEAQ (reference sequence). This CDR3 has 15 residues. The CDR3 loop is CASSLARGPNEKLFF. CDR3 nucleotides: TGTGCCAGCAGCTTAGCGCGGGGTCCTAATGAAAAACTGTTTTTT.

This chain uses TRBV6-6 with TRBJ1-1; D may be TRBD1 (5 bases). Germline V lookup: CDR1 MNHNY, CDR2 SVGAGI (reference sequence). V lost 7 bases and J 5 bases, leaving 20 bases between the germline ends. The CDR3 has 15 amino acids. CDR3 sequence: CASTDLLGAKTEAFF. CDR3 nucleotides: TGTGCCAGCACCGACCTCCTAGGGGCGAAAACTGAAGCTTTCTTT.

The chain has TRBV7-2 and TRBJ1-3; no reliable D call. This CDR3 has 15 amino acids. Germline V gene lookup returns CDR1 SGHTA and CDR2 FQGNSA. With 6 bases removed from V and 0 bases from J, the gap between germline ends came to 12 bases. The CDR3, as DNA: TGTGCCAGCAGACTCTCCGGGGACTCTGGAAACACCATATATTTT. Translated, it gives CASRLSGDSGNTIYF.

The V and J genes are TRBV19 and TRBJ2-7, with 11 positions matching TRBD2. CDR3 length equals 17 residues. Per the germline V gene, CDR1 is LNHDA and CDR2 is SQIVND (reference sequence). J lost 5 bases, V lost 2 bases, and 11 bases had no gene match. The CDR3 DNA follows: TGTGCCAGTAGTATATTCCCCACTAGCGGGAGTGCCCACGAGCAGTACTTC. Encoded protein: CASSIFPTSGSAHEQYF.

The chain is built from TRBV27 and TRBJ2-7; 11 positions agree with TRBD2. The CDR3 has 16 residues. CDR1 is MNHEY, CDR2 SMNVEV, per germline (reference sequence). V was pared by 3 bases and J by 6 bases, with 10 bases of the junction left unmatched. This chain's CDR3 is CASSLLAGGPIVEQYF. In DNA form, the CDR3 reads TGTGCCAGCAGTTTGCTAGCGGGAGGCCCGATTGTCGAGCAGTACTTC.

The chain employs TRBV28 and TRBJ2-5; 10 bases line up with TRBD2. With V trimmed by 5 bases and J by 0 bases, 3 bases remained unmatched. Germline assignment: CDR1 MDHEN and CDR2 SYDVKM. CDR3 length: 15 residues. This CDR3 reads CASSPGTSDQETQYF. The DNA for the CDR3 is TGTGCCAGCAGTCCCGGGACTAGCGACCAAGAGACCCAGTACTTC.

The V and J genes are TRBV19 and TRBJ2-3; TRBD2 matches 9 bases. Germline CDR1 and CDR2: LNHDA and SQIVND (reference sequence). With V trimmed by 7 bases and J by 4 bases, 9 bases remained unmatched. This CDR3 is built from 15 residues. The CDR3, as DNA: TGTGCCAGTAAGGCGGCGGGAGGGCCGTCAGATACGCAGTATTTT. Its protein product is CASKAAGGPSDTQYF.

The chain uses TRBV28 and TRBJ2-1, with 10 nucleotides matching TRBD2. Germline CDR1 reads MDHEN; CDR2 reads SYDVKM. The V gene end was trimmed by 2 bases and the J gene end by 2 bases; junction bases not matched to a gene: 12. The CDR3 covers 19 residues. CDR3 sequence: CASSLRGVLAGITYNEQFF. CDR3 in DNA: TGTGCCAGCAGTTTACGGGGAGTACTAGCGGGGATAACCTACAATGAGCAGTTCTTC. The variable domain in full, completed from reference TRBV28 and TRBJ2-1, reads DVKVTQSSRYLVKRTGEKVFLECVQDMDHENMFWYRQDPGLGLRLIYFSYDVKMKEKGDIPEGYSVSREKKERFSLILESASTNQTSMYLCASSLRGVLAGITYNEQFFGPGTRLTVL.

The chain joins TRBV7-2 to TRBJ1-5; no reliable D call. Trimming took 5 bases from V and 0 from J, leaving 5 bases between them. Germline V gene lookup returns CDR1 SGHTA and CDR2 FQGNSA. There are 13 residues in the CDR3. CDR3 in DNA: TGTGCCAGCAGCCTCGATAGCAATCAGCCCCAGCATTTT. As protein: CASSLDSNQPQHF.

The genes are TRBV6-9 and TRBJ2-2; 11 bases fit TRBD1. With 7 bases clipped from V and 7 bases from J, the junction kept 8 bases outside the gene matches. The CDR3 length is 15 residues. Germline CDR1 is MNHGY and CDR2 is SVAAGI. The CDR3, as DNA: TGTGCCAGCAAGGGAGGACAGGGGGCGGTCGGGGAGCTGTTTTTT. Translated: CASKGGQGAVGELFF.

CDR3 loop: CASSQELGGPRETQYF. The CDR3 region has the DNA TGTGCCAGCAGCCAAGAATTGGGCGGGCCAAGGGAGACCCAGTACTTC. The gene calls are TRBV14 and TRBJ2-5, with D possibly being TRBD2 (5 bases). Germline assignment: CDR1 SGHDN and CDR2 FVKESK. Between the trimmed V and J ends, which lost 0 bases and 5 bases, there was a span of 16 bases. There are 16 residues in the CDR3.

The rearrangement joins TRBV5-8 to TRBJ2-7, with 9 bases aligning to TRBD2. The CDR3 is 15 amino acids. Trimming cost V 4 bases and J 6 bases; bases outside gene matches: 11. Germline-derived CDR1 and CDR2 are SGHTS and YDEGEE. DNA for the CDR3: TGTGCCAGCAGCACGCGTGGACTAGCGATAATCGAGCAGTACTTC. Translated, it gives CASSTRGLAIIEQYF.

The chain joins TRBV7-6 to TRBJ2-1, with D perhaps matching TRBD1 (6 bases). This CDR3 has 12 residues. V was trimmed by 2 bases and J by 9 bases, leaving 8 bases between them. Germline assignment: CDR1 SGHVS and CDR2 FNYEAQ. CDR3 residues: CASSLQGGEQFF. The CDR3 region has the DNA TGTGCCAGCAGCTTACAAGGGGGTGAGCAGTTCTTC.

The CDR3 nucleotides are TGTGCCACCAGAAGGACAGGGAACACCGGGGAGCTGTTTTTT. Its translation: CATRRTGNTGELFF. The rearrangement joins TRBV15 to TRBJ2-2; 7 bases fit TRBD1. Per the germline V gene, CDR1 is LNHNV and CDR2 is YYDKDF (reference sequence). The CDR3 contains 14 residues. The V gene end was trimmed by 6 bases and the J gene end by 1 base; junction bases not matched to a gene: 2.

The chain has TRBV7-7 and TRBJ2-1; TRBD2 matches at 15 bases. The CDR3 consists of 18 residues. Germline V gives CDR1 SSHAT, CDR2 FNYEAQ (reference sequence). The ends lost 4 bases at V and 7 bases at J; junction bases unmatched: 11. The CDR3: CASSSLRTSGGVGNEQFF. CDR3 nucleotide sequence: TGTGCCAGCAGCTCACTACGGACTAGCGGGGGGGTTGGTAATGAGCAGTTCTTC.

The CDR3 DNA reads TGTGCCAGCACCCGGGACACTGACTACGAGCAGTACTTC. Its protein product is CASTRDTDYEQYF. V is TRBV18 and J is TRBJ2-7; possibly TRBD1 for D (6 bases). V gave up 8 bases and J gave up 3 bases, with 14 bases separating them. The germline V gene has CDR1 KGHSH and CDR2 LQKENI. The CDR3 extends over 13 amino acids.

In regard to this clone: Other DNA sequences within the sample encode an identical CDR3. The chain is built from TRBV5-1 and TRBJ1-2, with 11 bases identical to TRBD1. Per the germline V gene, CDR1 is SGHRS and CDR2 is YFSETQ. The CDR3 spans 14 residues. With 0 bases clipped from V and 7 bases from J, the junction kept 2 bases outside the gene matches. In nucleotides, the CDR3 is TGCGCCAGCAGCTTGGCCGGGACAGGGGGTGGCTACACCTTC. Translating gives CASSLAGTGGGYTF.

On this clone: An end of the junction differs from the germline gene, which may be a read error. The chain carries TRBV19 and TRBJ2-3; TRBD1 aligns across 7 bases. Germline V lookup: CDR1 LNHDA, CDR2 SQIVND (reference sequence). The CDR3 length is 19 residues. CDR3 loop: CASSVEGAGSLQNTDTQYF. The CDR3 nucleotides read TGTGCCAGTAGTGTAGAGGGGGCAGGCTCCCTTCAAAACACAGATACGCAGTATTTT.

This sequence joins TRBV14 and TRBJ2-2; D is perhaps TRBD1 (5 bases). This CDR3 contains 14 residues. The V end lost 4 bases, the J end lost 1 base, and 7 bases lay between the germline ends. From germline, CDR1 is SGHDN and CDR2 FVKESK. The chain's CDR3 is CASSPGRNTGELFF. CDR3 nucleotide sequence: TGTGCCAGCAGCCCAGGGCGGAACACCGGGGAGCTGTTTTTT.

The J gene is TRBJ2-2, the V gene TRBV19; D uncertain. This CDR3 spans 14 amino acids. Germline lookup yields CDR1 LNHDA and CDR2 SQIVND (reference sequence). V shed 4 bases and J shed 4 bases, with 10 bases lying between them. The CDR3 DNA sequence: TGTGCCAGTAGTACTAAGGGATTCACCGGGGAGCTGTTTTTT. Amino acids: CASSTKGFTGELFF.

In this sample, this clone turned up a few times. The rearrangement uses TRBV2 and TRBJ1-3, with a weak D call TRBD1 (6 bases). This CDR3 contains 16 residues. Trimming left V 4 bases short and J 0 bases short, with 13 bases between. Germline CDR1 SNHLY, CDR2 FYNNEI. CDR3 sequence: CASSAFGTFSGNTIYF. The DNA of the CDR3 is TGTGCCAGCAGTGCTTTTGGGACATTCTCTGGAAACACCATATATTTT.

V gene TRBV5-1 combines with J gene TRBJ1-4, with D possibly TRBD1 on 5 matching bases. This CDR3 is 14 amino acids long. The germline V and J ends were trimmed by 5 bases and 5 bases, with 13 bases remaining between them. In germline, CDR1 is SGHRS, CDR2 YFSETQ. In DNA form, the CDR3 reads TGCGCCAGCAGTCGTCCAGGGCTAAATGAAAAACTGTTTTTT. This translates into CASSRPGLNEKLFF.

The V gene is TRBV18, the J gene TRBJ2-3; 7 bases fit TRBD1. Germline lookup yields CDR1 KGHSH and CDR2 LQKENI. The CDR3 runs to 15 residues. The J segment lost 7 bases and the V segment lost 5 bases, leaving 12 bases of the junction unmatched. The CDR3 DNA is TGTGCCAGCTCAGCAACTGTAACAGGGGCAAATACGCAGTATTTT. The encoded protein is CASSATVTGANTQYF.

The V and J genes are TRBV18 and TRBJ2-5; 8 bases are shared with TRBD1. Germline assignment: CDR1 KGHSH and CDR2 LQKENI. V gave up 4 bases and J gave up 2 bases; unmatched junction bases: 6. The CDR3 has 15 residues. CDR3 amino acids: CASSHGTGTQETQYF. As DNA, the CDR3 is TGTGCCAGCTCACACGGGACAGGCACACAAGAGACCCAGTACTTC.

The chain is built from TRBV11-2 and TRBJ2-1, with D perhaps TRBD2 (6 bases). In germline, CDR1 is SGHAT, CDR2 FQNNGV. V lost 8 bases and J lost 9, with 26 bases in between. The CDR3 has 16 amino acids. As DNA, the CDR3 is TGTGCCAGCGGTATAGAACCGGGACCGCAAGCGGGTGAGCAGTTCTTC. As protein: CASGIEPGPQAGEQFF.

The rearrangement links TRBV7-2 to TRBJ1-3; D gene ambiguous. Germline V gene sequence: CDR1 SGHTA, CDR2 FQGNSA. This CDR3 is built from 14 residues. V was clipped by 6 bases and J by 0 bases, with 9 bases between them. The CDR3 DNA follows: TGTGCCAGCAGTGCCCAGAGCTCTGGAAACACCATATATTTT. Its protein is CASSAQSSGNTIYF.

This clone was seen a handful of times. This sequence joins TRBV10-1 and TRBJ2-1; D may match TRBD1 or TRBD2 (7 bases each). Germline CDR1 WNHNN, CDR2 SYGVQD (reference sequence). Trimming pared 5 bases from V and 7 bases from J, leaving 27 bases between. There are 18 residues in the CDR3. The CDR3 spells CASSSLLGYRGGWNEQFF. DNA for the CDR3: TGCGCCAGCAGTTCCCTCTTGGGTTACAGGGGAGGGTGGAATGAGCAGTTCTTC.